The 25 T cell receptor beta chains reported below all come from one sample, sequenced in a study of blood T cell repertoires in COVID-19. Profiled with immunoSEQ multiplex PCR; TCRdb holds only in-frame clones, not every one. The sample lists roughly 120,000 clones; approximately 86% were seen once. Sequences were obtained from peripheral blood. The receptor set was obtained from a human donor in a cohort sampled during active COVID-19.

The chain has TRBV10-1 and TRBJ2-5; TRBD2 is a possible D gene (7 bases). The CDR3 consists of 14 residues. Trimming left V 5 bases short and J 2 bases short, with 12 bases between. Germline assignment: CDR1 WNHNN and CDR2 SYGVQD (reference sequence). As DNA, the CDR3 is TGCGCCAGCAGTCCTAGCGGACAGCAAGAGACCCAGTACTTC. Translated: CASSPSGQQETQYF.

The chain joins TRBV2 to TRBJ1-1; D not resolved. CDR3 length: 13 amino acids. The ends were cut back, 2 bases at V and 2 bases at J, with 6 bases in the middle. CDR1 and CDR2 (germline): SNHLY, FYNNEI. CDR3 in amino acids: CASSEMTNTEAFF. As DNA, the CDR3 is TGTGCCAGCAGTGAAATGACAAACACTGAAGCTTTCTTT.

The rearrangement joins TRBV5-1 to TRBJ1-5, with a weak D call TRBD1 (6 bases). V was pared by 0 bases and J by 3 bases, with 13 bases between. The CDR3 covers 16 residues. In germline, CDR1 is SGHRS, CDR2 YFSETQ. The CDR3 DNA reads TGCGCCAGCAGCTTGGGACCAGGGGACTACAATCAGCCCCAGCATTTT. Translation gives CASSLGPGDYNQPQHF. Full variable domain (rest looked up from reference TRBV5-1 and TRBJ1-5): KAGVTQTPRYLIKTRGQQVTLSCSPISGHRSVSWYQQTPGQGLQFLFEYFSETQRNKGNFPGRFSGRQFSNSRSEMNVSTLELGDSALYLCASSLGPGDYNQPQHFGDGTRLSIL.

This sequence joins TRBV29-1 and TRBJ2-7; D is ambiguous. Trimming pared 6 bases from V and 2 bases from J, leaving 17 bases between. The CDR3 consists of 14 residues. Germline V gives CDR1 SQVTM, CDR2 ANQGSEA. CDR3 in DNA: TGCAGCGTCCGACGAGGTAAAGACGCCTACGAGCAGTACTTC. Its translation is CSVRRGKDAYEQYF.

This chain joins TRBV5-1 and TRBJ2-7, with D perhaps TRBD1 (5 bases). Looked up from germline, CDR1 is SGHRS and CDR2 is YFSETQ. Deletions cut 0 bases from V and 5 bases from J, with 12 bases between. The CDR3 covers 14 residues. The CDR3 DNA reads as TGCGCCAGCAGCTTGGGGACAAATGCTCACGAGCAGTACTTC. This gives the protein CASSLGTNAHEQYF. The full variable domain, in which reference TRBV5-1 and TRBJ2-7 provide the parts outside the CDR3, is KAGVTQTPRYLIKTRGQQVTLSCSPISGHRSVSWYQQTPGQGLQFLFEYFSETQRNKGNFPGRFSGRQFSNSRSEMNVSTLELGDSALYLCASSLGTNAHEQYFGPGTRLTVT.

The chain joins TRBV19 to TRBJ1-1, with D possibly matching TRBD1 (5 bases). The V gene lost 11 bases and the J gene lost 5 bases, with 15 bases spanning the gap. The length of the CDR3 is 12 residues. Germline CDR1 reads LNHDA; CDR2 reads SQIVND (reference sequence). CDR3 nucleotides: TGTGCCTCAACAGGTTTCCGAACTGAAGCTTTCTTT. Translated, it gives CASTGFRTEAFF. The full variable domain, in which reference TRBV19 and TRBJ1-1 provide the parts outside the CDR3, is DGGITQSPKYLFRKEGQNVTLSCEQNLNHDAMYWYRQDPGQGLRLIYYSQIVNDFQKGDIAEGYSVSREKKESFPLTVTSAQKNPTAFYLCASTGFRTEAFFGQGTRLTVV.

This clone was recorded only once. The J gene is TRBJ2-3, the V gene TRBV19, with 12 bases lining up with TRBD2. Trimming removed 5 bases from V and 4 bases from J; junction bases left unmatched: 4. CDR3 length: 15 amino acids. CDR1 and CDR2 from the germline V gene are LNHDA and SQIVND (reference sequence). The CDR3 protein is CASSLAGGPADTQYF. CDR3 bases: TGTGCCAGTAGTCTAGCGGGAGGGCCGGCAGATACGCAGTATTTT.

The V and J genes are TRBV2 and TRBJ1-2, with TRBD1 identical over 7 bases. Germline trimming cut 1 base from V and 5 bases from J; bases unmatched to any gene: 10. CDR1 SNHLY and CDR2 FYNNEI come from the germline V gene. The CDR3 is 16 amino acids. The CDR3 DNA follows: TGTGCCAGCAGTGAAGGGGGCCAGGGGGTAATATATGGCTACACCTTC. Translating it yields CASSEGGQGVIYGYTF.

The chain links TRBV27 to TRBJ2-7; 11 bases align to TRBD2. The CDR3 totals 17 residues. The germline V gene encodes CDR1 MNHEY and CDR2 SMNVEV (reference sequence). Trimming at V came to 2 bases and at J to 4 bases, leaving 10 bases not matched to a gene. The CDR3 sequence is CASSLGYGTSGTYEQYF. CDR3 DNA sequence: TGTGCCAGCAGTTTAGGCTACGGGACTAGCGGAACTTACGAGCAGTACTTC.

The CDR3 DNA sequence: TGTGCCAGCAGCGCTATGCCGGGGGGGAACACTGAAGCTTTCTTT. The encoded protein is CASSAMPGGNTEAFF. The genes are TRBV6-4 and TRBJ1-1, with a tentative D call TRBD1 (5 bases). Germline assignment: CDR1 MRHNA and CDR2 SNTAGT. This CDR3 region has 15 residues. Deletions cut 6 bases from V and 1 base from J, with 15 bases between.

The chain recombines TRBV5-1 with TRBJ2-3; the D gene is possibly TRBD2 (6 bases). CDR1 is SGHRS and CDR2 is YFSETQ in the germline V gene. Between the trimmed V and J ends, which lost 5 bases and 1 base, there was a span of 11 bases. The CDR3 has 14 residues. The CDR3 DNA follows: TGCGCCAGCAGATTGACTAGTGGCACAGATACGCAGTATTTT. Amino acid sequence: CASRLTSGTDTQYF.

CDR3 region: CATSGTGASGRSGETQYF. CDR3 DNA: TGTGCCACCAGTGGTACAGGGGCTAGCGGGAGAAGCGGTGAGACCCAGTACTTC. This sequence joins TRBV24-1 and TRBJ2-5; 10 nucleotides align to TRBD2. Germline loops: CDR1 KGHDR, CDR2 SFDVKD. J was trimmed by 5 bases and V by 5 bases; bases with no gene match: 16. The CDR3 length is 18 residues.

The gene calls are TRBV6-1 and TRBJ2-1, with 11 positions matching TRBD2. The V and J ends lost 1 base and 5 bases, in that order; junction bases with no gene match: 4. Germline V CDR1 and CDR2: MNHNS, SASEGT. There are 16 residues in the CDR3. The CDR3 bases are TGTGCCAGCAGTGAAGTTCCTAGCGGGAGGCACAATGAGCAGTTCTTC. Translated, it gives CASSEVPSGRHNEQFF.

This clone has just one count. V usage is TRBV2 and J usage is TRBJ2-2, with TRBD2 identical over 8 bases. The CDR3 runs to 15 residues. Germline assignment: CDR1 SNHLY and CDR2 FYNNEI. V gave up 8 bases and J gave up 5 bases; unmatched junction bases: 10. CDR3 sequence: CASSRGGRQTGELFF. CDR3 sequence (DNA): TGTGCCAGCTCCCGGGGGGGGAGACAGACCGGGGAGCTGTTTTTT.

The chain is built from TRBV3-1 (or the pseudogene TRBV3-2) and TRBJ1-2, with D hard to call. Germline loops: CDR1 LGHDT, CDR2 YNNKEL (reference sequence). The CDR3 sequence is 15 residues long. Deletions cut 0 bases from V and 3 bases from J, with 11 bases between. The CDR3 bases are TGTGCCAGCAGCCAAGACCACGGGAGGGACTATGGCTACACCTTC. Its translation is CASSQDHGRDYGYTF.

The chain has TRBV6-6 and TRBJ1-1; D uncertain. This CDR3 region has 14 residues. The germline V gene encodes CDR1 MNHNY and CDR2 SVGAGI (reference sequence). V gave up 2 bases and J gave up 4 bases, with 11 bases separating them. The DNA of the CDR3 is TGTGCCAGCAGTTACACCTCTACGGGCACTGAAGCTTTCTTT. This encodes CASSYTSTGTEAFF.

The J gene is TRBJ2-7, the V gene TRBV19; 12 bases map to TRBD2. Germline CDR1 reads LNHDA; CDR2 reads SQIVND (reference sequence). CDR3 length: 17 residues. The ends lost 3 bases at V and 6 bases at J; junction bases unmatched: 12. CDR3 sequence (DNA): TGTGCCAGTAGTATCCGACTAGCGGGAGTTTGGGAGAGCGAGCAGTACTTC. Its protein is CASSIRLAGVWESEQYF.

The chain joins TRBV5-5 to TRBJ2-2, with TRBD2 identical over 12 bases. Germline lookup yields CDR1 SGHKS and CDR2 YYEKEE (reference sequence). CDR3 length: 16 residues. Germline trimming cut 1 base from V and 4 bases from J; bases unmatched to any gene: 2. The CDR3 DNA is TGTGCCAGCAGCTTGATGACTAGCGGGGGCACCGGGGAGCTGTTTTTT. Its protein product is CASSLMTSGGTGELFF.

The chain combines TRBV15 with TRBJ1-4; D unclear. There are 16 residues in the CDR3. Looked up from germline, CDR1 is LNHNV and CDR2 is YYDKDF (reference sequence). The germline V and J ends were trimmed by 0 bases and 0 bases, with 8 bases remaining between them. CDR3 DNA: TGTGCCACCAGCAGAGATCTCGGTGCAACTAATGAAAAACTGTTTTTT. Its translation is CATSRDLGATNEKLFF.

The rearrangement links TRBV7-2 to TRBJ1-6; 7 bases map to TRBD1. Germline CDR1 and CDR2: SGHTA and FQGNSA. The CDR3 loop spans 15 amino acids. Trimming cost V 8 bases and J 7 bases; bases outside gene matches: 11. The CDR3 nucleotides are TGTGCCAGCGGTTCAATGACAGGGTCCAATTCACCCCTCCACTTT. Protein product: CASGSMTGSNSPLHF.

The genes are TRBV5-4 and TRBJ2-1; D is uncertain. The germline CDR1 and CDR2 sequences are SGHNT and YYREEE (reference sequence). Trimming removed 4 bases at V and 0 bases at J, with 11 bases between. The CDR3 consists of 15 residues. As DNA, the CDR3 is TGTGCCAGCAGCCCCCCGAGGAGCTCCTACAATGAGCAGTTCTTC. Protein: CASSPPRSSYNEQFF.

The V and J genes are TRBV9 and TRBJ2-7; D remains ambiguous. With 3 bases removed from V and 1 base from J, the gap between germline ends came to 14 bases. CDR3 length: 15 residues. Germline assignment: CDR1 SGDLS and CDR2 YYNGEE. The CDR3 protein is CASSGGPDPSYEQYF. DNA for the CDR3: TGTGCCAGCAGCGGTGGCCCTGATCCATCCTACGAGCAGTACTTC.

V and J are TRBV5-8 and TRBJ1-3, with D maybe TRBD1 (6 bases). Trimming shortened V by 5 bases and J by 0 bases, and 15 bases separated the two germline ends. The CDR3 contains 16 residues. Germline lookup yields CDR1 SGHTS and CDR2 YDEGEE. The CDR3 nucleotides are TGTGCCAGCAGTCCCGCAGGGGACCGCTCTGGAAACACCATATATTTT. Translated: CASSPAGDRSGNTIYF.

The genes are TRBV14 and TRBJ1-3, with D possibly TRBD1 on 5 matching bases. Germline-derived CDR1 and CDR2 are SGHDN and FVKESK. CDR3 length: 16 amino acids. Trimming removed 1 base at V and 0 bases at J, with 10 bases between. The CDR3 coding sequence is TGTGCCAGCAGCCAAGGCAGGGTTCACTCTGGAAACACCATATATTTT. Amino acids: CASSQGRVHSGNTIYF.

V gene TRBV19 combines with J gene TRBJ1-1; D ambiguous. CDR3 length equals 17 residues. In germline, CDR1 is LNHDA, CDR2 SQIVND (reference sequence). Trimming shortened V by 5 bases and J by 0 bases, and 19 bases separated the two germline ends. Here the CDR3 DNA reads TGTGCCAGTAGTCCTCCATTCGACATCGCAATGAACACTGAAGCTTTCTTT. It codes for CASSPPFDIAMNTEAFF.